This T cell receptor beta chain derives from a study of neoadjuvant anti-PD-1 for oral cavity cancer. With respect to this clone: As yet, its antigen is unknown.

The CDR3 sequence is 12 residues long. CDR1 SGHRS and CDR2 YFSETQ come from the germline V gene. V dropped 0 bases and J dropped 5 bases, with 6 bases sitting between them. TCRdb's table, derived via immunoSEQ multiplex PCR, lists solely in-frame clones and lacks some. Here the sample spans 12,000 to 15,000 clones, 55% to 65% being singletons. Study-wide findings and caveats: Only a few patients per response group were TCR-analyzed; validation needed.

The origin of this receptor is a person aged 40 to 85 with oral cavity squamous cell carcinoma. Here the sequenced sample was PBMCs, taken before nivolumab (anti-PD-1) treatment. The chain is built from TRBV5-1 and TRBJ2-7; D not certain. CDR3 DNA sequence: TGCGCCAGCAGCTTGGGGTCTCACGAGCAGTACTTC. This gives the protein CASSLGSHEQYF.